The 10 T cell receptor beta chains reported below all come from one sample, sequenced in a study of CXCR3-negative and CXCR3-positive naive CD8 T cells. Researchers prepared the TRB cDNA libraries using 5' RACE with UMI labels. With the 5' RACE reads reprocessed, TCRdb shows one record per CDR3 protein and no DNA. Reported are 5,000 to 5,500 distinct CDR3 sequences; the ten largest clones contain about 2.1%. The material sequenced was naive CXCR3- CD8+ T cells from blood. The sample's subset: CD45RO-CCR7+CD27+CD95- naive CD8+ T cells lacking CXCR3 (TNR3-). The receptor set was obtained from a human donor in good health. Some clones in this sample may be carry-over from other donors' samples.

Its frequency marks this clonotype as medium-sized. The chain couples TRBV29-1 to TRBJ2-5; TCRdb names TRBD1, which stays unverified in the absence of DNA. The CDR3 spans 14 residues. Per the germline V gene, CDR1 is SQVTM and CDR2 is ANQGSEA. The CDR3 spells CSVDGTSGQETQYF.

Frequency places this clonotype as medium-sized. The chain is built from TRBV9 and TRBJ2-1; checking the TCRdb D call of TRBD2 is not possible without DNA. Germline CDR1 reads SGDLS; CDR2 reads YYNGEE. The CDR3 has 15 residues. CDR3 protein: CASSLTSGMSNEQFF.

This clonotype is identified as medium-sized from frequency. The genes are TRBV7-2 and TRBJ2-7; lacking DNA, the TRBD1 call made by TCRdb goes unchecked. The CDR3 covers 15 residues. The germline gives CDR1 SGHTA, CDR2 FQGNSA. The chain's CDR3 is CASSARVGGYYEQYF.

CDR3 in amino acids: CASSFGQRELEETQYF. The chain combines TRBV7-9 with TRBJ2-5; TCRdb returns TRBD2, unconfirmable since there is no DNA. The CDR3 spans 16 residues. CDR1 and CDR2 (germline): SEHNR, FQNEAQ (reference sequence).

This rearrangement joins TRBV12-3 or TRBV12-4 to TRBJ2-3; the D call of TRBD2 rests on TCRdb alone, since no DNA is present to check it. This CDR3 spans 13 amino acids. This CDR3 is CASRSGLADTQYF.

This clonotype counts as medium-sized (0.01 to 0.1%) by frequency. The chain couples TRBV7-2 to TRBJ1-3. The germline V gene has CDR1 SGHTA and CDR2 FQGNSA. This CDR3 spans 15 amino acids. CDR3 sequence: CASSLEGRSGNTIYF.

This clonotype is deemed medium-sized by its frequency. The genes are TRBV5-1 and TRBJ2-1; lacking DNA, the TRBD1 call made by TCRdb goes unchecked. This CDR3 comprises 14 residues. Germline V gene data show CDR1 as SGHRS and CDR2 as YFSETQ. The CDR3 is CASSLGDSNNEQFF. The full variable domain, completed using reference TRBV5-1 and TRBJ2-1, is KAGVTQTPRYLIKTRGQQVTLSCSPISGHRSVSWYQQTPGQGLQFLFEYFSETQRNKGNFPGRFSGRQFSNSRSEMNVSTLELGDSALYLCASSLGDSNNEQFFGPGTRLTVL.

This clonotype is classed as medium-sized by frequency. The rearrangement uses TRBV12-3 or TRBV12-4 and TRBJ2-7; TCRdb outputs TRBD2, but without DNA this stays unchecked. CDR3 length equals 15 residues. Here the CDR3 reads CASSLVAGGPDEQYF.

This rearrangement joins TRBV2 to TRBJ2-7; TCRdb's D gene call, TRBD2, goes unchecked for lack of DNA. Germline V gives CDR1 SNHLY, CDR2 FYNNEI. The CDR3 contains 15 residues. The CDR3 sequence: CASSGLAGGIYEQYF.

The chain uses TRBV29-1 and TRBJ1-2. Germline-derived CDR1 and CDR2 are SQVTM and ANQGSEA. This CDR3 region has 13 residues. The CDR3: CSVDAVGSLGYTF.